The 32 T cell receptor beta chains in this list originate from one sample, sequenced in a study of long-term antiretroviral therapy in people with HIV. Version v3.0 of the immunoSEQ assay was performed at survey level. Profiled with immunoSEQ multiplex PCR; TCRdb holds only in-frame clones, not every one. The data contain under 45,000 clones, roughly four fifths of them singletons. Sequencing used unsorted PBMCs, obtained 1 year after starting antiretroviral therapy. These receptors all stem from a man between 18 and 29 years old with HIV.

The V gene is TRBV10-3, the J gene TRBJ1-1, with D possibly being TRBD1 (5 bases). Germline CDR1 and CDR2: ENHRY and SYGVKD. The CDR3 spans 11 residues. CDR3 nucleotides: TGTGCGGCGGGGGTAAACACTGAAGCTTTCTTT. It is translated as CAAGVNTEAFF.

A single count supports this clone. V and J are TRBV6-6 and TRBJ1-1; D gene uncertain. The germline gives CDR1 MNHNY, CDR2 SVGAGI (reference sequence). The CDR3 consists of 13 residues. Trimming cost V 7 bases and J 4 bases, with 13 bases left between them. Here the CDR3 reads CASKGQYGTEAFF. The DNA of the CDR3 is TGTGCCAGCAAGGGCCAATACGGCACTGAAGCTTTCTTT.

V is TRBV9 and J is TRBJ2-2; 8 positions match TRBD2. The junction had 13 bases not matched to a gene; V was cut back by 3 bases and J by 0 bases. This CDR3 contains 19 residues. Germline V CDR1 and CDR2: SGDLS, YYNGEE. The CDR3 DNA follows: TGTGCCAGCAGCGAGCCCCGTGCGGGGGGACCTTCGAACACCGGGGAGCTGTTTTTT. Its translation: CASSEPRAGGPSNTGELFF.

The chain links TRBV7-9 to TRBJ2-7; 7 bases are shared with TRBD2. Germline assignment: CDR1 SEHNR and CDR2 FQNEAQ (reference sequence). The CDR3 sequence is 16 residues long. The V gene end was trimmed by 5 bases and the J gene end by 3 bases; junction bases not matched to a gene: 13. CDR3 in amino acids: CASSPRGGGVHYEQYF. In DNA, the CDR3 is TGTGCCAGCAGCCCCCGGGGTGGGGGGGTCCACTACGAGCAGTACTTC.

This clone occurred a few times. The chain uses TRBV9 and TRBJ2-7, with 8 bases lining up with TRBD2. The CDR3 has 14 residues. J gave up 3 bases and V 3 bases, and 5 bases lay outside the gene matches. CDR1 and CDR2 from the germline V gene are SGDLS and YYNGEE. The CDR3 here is CASSAGLGGYEQYF. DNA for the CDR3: TGTGCCAGCAGCGCGGGACTAGGGGGCTACGAGCAGTACTTC.

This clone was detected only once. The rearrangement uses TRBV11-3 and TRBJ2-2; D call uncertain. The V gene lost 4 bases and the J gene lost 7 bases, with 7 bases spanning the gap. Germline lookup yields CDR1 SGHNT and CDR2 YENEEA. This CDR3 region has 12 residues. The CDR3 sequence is CASSSRDGELFF. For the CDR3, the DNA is TGTGCCAGCAGCTCTAGGGACGGGGAGCTGTTTTTT.

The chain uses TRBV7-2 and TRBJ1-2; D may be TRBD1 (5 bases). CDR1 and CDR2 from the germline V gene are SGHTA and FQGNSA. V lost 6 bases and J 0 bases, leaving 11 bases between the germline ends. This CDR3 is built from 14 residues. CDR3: CASSPRTPNYGYTF. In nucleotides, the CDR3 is TGTGCCAGCAGTCCCCGGACACCTAACTATGGCTACACCTTC.

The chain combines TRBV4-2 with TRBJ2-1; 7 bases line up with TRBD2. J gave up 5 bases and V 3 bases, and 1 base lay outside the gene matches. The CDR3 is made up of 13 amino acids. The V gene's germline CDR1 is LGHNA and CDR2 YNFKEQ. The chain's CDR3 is CASSHRGDNEQFF. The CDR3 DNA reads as TGTGCCAGCAGCCATCGGGGGGACAATGAGCAGTTCTTC.

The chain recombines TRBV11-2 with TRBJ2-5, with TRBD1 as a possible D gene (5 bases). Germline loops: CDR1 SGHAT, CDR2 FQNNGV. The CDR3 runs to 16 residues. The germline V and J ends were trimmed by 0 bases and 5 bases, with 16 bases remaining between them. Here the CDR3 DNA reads TGTGCCAGCAGCTTAGATGGCCTCGTGGGGCAGGAGACCCAGTACTTC. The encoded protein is CASSLDGLVGQETQYF.

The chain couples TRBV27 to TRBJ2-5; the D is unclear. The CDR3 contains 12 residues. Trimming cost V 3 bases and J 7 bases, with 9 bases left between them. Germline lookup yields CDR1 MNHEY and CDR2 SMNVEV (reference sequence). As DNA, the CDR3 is TGTGCCAGCAGTTTGCCCCGAGGGACCCAGTACTTC. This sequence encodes CASSLPRGTQYF.

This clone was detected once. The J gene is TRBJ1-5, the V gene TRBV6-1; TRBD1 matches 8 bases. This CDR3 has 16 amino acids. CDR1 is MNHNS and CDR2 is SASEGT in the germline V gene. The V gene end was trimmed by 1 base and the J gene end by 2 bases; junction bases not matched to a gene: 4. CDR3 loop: CASSEGGTGGNQPQHF. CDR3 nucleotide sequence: TGTGCCAGCAGTGAAGGAGGGACAGGCGGCAATCAGCCCCAGCATTTT.

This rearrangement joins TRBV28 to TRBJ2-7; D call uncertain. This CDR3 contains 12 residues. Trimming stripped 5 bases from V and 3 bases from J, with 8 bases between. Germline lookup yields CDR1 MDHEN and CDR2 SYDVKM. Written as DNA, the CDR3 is TGTGCCAGCAGTAACCCGGGCTACGAGCAGTACTTC. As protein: CASSNPGYEQYF.

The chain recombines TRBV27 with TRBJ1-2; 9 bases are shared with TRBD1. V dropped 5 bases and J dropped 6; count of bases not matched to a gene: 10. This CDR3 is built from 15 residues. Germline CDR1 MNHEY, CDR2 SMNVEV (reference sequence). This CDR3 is CASSPGQGGHDGYTF. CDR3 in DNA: TGTGCCAGCAGTCCGGGACAGGGTGGGCATGATGGCTACACCTTC.

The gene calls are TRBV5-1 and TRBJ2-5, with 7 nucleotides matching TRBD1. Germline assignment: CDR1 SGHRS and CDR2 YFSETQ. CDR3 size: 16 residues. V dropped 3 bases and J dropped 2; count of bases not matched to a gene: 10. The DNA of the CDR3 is TGCGCCAGCAGCTATAGACCGGGACAGCTACAAGAGACCCAGTACTTC. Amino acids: CASSYRPGQLQETQYF.

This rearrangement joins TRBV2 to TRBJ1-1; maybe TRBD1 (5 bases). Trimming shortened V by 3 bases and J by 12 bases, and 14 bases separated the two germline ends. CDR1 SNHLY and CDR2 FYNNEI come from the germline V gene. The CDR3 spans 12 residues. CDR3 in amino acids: CASSDPQRGTFF. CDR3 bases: TGTGCCAGCAGTGACCCACAAAGGGGAACTTTCTTT.

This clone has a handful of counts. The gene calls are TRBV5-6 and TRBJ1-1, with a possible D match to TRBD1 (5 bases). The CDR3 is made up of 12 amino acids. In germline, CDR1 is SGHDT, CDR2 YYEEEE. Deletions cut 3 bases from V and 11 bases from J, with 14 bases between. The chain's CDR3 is CASSSGLLDAFF. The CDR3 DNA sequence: TGTGCCAGCAGCTCGGGACTCTTAGACGCTTTCTTT. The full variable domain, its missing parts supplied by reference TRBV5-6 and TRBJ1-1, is DAGVTQSPTHLIKTRGQQVTLRCSPKSGHDTVSWYQQALGQGPQFIFQYYEEEERQRGNFPDRFSGHQFPNYSSELNVNALLLGDSALYLCASSSGLLDAFFGQGTRLTVV.

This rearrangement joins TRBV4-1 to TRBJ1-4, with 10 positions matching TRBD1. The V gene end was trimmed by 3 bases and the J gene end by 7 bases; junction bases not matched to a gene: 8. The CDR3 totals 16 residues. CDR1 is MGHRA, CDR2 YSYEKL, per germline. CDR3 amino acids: CASSHPGQGRVEKLFF. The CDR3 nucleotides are TGCGCCAGCAGCCACCCGGGACAGGGGCGTGTTGAAAAACTGTTTTTT.

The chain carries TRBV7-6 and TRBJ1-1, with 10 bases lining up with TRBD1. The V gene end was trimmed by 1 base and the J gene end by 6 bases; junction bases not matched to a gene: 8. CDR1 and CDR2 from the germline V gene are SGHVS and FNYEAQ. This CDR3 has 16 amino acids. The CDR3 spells CASSLVPGQGWAEAFF. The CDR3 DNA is TGTGCCAGCAGCTTAGTACCGGGACAGGGGTGGGCTGAAGCTTTCTTT. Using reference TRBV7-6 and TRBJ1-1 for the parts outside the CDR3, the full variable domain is GAGVSQSPRYKVTKRGQDVALRCDPISGHVSLYWYRQALGQGPEFLTYFNYEAQQDKSGLPNDRFSAERPEGSISTLTIQRTEQRDSAMYRCASSLVPGQGWAEAFFGQGTRLTVV.

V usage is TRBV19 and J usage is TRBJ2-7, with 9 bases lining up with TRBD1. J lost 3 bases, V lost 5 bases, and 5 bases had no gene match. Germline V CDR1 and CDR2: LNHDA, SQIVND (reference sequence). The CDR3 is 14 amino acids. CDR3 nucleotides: TGTGCCAGTAGTCCGCGACAGGGGGACTACGAGCAGTACTTC. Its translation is CASSPRQGDYEQYF.

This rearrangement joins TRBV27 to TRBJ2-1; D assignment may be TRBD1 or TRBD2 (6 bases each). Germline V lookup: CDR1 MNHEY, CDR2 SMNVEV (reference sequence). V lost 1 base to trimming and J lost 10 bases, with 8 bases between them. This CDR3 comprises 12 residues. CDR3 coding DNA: TGTGCCAGCAGTTTATACGGGGGCGAGCAGTTCTTC. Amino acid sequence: CASSLYGGEQFF.

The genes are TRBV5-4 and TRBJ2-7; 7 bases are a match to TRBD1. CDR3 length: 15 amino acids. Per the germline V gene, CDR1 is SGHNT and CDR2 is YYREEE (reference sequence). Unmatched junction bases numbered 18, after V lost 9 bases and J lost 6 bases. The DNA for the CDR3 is TGTGCCAACCCTCTTGGCGACAGGGCTTTGGGCGAGCAGTACTTC. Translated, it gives CANPLGDRALGEQYF.

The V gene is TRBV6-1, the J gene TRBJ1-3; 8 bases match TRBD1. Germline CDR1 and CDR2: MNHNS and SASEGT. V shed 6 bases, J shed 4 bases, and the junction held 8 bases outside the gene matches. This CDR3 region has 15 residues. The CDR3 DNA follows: TGTGCCAGCAGCGTCGGACAGGGAAGAGGAAACACCATATATTTT. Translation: CASSVGQGRGNTIYF.

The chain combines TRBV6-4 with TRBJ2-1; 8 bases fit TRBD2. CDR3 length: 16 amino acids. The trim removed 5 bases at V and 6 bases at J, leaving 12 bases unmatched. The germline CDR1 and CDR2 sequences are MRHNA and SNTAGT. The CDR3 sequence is CASSPYSLAETNEQFF. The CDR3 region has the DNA TGTGCCAGCAGTCCATACTCACTAGCGGAGACCAATGAGCAGTTCTTC.

CDR3 coding DNA: TGTGCCAGCAGTGAGGGGGGATACGAGCAGTACTTC. Translating it yields CASSEGGYEQYF. V usage is TRBV6-6 and J usage is TRBJ2-7, with D tentatively TRBD1 or TRBD2 (6 bases each). Germline lookup yields CDR1 MNHNY and CDR2 SVGAGI (reference sequence). V lost 5 bases to trimming and J lost 4 bases, with 9 bases between them. The CDR3 is 12 amino acids.

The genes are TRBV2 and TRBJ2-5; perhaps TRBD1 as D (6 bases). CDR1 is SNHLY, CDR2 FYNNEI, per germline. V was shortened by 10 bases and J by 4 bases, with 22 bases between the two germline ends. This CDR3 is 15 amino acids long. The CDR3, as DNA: TGTGCCAACCCCCAGGGGCGCGGGTCGTTAGAGACCCAGTACTTC. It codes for CANPQGRGSLETQYF.

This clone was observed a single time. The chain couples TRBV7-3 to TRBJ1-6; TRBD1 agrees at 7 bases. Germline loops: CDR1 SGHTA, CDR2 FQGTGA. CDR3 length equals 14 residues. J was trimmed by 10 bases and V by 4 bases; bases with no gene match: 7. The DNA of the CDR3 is TGTGCCAGCAGCTCGACAGGGTCGCGGTCACCCCTCCACTTT. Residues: CASSSTGSRSPLHF.

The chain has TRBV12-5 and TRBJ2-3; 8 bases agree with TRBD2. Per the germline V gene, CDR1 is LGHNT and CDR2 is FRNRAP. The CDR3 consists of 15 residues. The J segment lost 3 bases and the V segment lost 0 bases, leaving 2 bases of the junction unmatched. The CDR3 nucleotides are TGTGCTAGTGGTTTGGTGAGCGGGAGTACAGATACGCAGTATTTT. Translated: CASGLVSGSTDTQYF. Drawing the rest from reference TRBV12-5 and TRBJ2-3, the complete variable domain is DARVTQTPRHKVTEMGQEVTMRCQPILGHNTVFWYRQTMMQGLELLAYFRNRAPLDDSGMPKDRFSAEMPDATLATLKIQPSEPRDSAVYFCASGLVSGSTDTQYFGPGTRLTVL.

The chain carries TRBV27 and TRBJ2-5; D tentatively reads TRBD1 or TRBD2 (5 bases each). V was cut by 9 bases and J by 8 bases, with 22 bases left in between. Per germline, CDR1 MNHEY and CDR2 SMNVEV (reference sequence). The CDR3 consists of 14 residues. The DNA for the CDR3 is TGTGCCAGTACGTCAACGAGGGATCGGGGCACCCAGTACTTC. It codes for CASTSTRDRGTQYF.

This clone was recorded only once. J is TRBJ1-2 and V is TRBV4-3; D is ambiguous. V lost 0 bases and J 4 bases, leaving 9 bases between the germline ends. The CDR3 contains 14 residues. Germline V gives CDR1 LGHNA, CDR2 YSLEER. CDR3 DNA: TGCGCCAGCAGCCAAGATCGAGGAGGCTATGGCTACACCTTC. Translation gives CASSQDRGGYGYTF.

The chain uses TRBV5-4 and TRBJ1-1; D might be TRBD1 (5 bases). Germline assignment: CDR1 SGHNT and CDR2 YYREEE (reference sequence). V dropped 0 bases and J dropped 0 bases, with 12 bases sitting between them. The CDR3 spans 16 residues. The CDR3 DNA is TGTGCCAGCAGCTTGGAAGAGGGGTTTATGAACACTGAAGCTTTCTTT. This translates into CASSLEEGFMNTEAFF.

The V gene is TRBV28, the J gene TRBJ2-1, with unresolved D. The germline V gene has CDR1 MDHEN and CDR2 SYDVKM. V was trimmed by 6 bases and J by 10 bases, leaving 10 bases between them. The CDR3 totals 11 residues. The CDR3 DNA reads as TGTGCCAGCAGCGCTCCTGTAGAGCAGTTCTTC. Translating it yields CASSAPVEQFF.

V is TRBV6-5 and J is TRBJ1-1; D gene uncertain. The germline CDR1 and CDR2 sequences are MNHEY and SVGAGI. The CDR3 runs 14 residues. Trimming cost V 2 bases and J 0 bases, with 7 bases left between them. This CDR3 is CASSYVGMNTEAFF. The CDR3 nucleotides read TGTGCCAGCAGTTACGTAGGGATGAACACTGAAGCTTTCTTT.